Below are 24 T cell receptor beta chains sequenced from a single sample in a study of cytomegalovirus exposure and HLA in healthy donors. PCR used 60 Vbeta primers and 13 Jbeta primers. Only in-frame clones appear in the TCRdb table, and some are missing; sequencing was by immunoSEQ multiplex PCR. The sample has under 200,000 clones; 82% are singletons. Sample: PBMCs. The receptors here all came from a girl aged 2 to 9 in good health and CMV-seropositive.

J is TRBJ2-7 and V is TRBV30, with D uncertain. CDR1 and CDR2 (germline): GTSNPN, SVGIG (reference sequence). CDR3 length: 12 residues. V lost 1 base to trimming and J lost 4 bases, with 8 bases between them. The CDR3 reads CAWSASRYEQYF. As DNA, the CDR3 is TGTGCCTGGAGTGCTTCTCGGTACGAGCAGTACTTC.

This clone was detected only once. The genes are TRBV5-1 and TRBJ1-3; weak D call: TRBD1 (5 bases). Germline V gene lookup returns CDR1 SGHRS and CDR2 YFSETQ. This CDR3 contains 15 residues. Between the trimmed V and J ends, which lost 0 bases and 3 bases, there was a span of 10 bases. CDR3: CASSLAGGYGNTIYF. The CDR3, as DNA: TGCGCCAGCAGCTTGGCCGGGGGTTATGGAAACACCATATATTTT.

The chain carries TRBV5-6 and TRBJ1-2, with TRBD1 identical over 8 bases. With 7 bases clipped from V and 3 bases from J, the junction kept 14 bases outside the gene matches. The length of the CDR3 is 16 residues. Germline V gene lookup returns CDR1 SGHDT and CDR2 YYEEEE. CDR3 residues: CASGVAGGTFDYGYTF. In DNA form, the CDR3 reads TGTGCCAGCGGAGTCGCAGGGGGCACCTTTGACTATGGCTACACCTTC.

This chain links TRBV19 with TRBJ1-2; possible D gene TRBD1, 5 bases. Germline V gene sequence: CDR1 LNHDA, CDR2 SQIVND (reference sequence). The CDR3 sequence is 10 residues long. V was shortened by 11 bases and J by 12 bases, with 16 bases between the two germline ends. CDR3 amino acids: CAGAGPPHTF. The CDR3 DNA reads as TGTGCCGGGGCGGGACCCCCCCACACCTTC.

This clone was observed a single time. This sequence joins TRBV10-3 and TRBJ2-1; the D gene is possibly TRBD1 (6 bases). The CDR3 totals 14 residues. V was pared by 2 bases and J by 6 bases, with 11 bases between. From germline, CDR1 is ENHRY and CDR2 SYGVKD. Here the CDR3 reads CAISEPQGINEQFF. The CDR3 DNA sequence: TGTGCCATCAGTGAGCCGCAGGGGATCAATGAGCAGTTCTTC.

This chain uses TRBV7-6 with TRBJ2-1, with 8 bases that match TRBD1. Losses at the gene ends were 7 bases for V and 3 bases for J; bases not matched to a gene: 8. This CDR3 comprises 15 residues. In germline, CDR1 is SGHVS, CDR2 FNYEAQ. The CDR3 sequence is CASTRAGGVYNEQFF. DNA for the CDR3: TGTGCCAGCACCAGAGCAGGGGGCGTCTACAATGAGCAGTTCTTC.

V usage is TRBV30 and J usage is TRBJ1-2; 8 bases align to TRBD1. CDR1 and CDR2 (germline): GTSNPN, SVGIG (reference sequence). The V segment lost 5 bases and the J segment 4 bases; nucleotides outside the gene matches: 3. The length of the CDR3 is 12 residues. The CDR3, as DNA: TGTGCCTGGGGACAGGGTCTCTATGGCTACACCTTC. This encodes CAWGQGLYGYTF.

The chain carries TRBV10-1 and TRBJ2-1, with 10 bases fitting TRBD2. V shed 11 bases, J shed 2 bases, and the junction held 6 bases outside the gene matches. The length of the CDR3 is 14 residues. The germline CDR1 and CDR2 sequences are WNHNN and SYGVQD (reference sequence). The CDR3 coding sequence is TGCGCCGCTGGACTAGCGGACACCTACAATGAGCAGTTCTTC. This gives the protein CAAGLADTYNEQFF.

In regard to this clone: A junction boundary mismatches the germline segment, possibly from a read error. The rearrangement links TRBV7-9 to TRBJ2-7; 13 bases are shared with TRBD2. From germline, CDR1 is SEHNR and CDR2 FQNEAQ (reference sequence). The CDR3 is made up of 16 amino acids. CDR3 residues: CSSSLRTSGRVYEQYF. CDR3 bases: TGTTCCAGCAGCTTAAGGACTAGCGGGAGAGTGTACGAGCAGTACTTC.

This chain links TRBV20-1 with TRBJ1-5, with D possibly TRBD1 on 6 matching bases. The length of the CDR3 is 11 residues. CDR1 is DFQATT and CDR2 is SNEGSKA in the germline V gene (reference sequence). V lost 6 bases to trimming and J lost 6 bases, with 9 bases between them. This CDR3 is CSARGGQPQHF. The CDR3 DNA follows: TGCAGTGCAAGGGGGGGTCAGCCCCAGCATTTT.

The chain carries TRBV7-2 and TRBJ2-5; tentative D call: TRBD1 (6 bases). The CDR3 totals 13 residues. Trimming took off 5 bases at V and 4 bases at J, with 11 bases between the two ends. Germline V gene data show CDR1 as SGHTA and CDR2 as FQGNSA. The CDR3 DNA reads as TGTGCCAGCAGCCCTGGGACACTAGAGACCCAGTACTTC. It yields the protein CASSPGTLETQYF. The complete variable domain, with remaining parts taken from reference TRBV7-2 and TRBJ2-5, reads GAGVSQSPSNKVTEKGKDVELRCDPISGHTALYWYRQSLGQGLEFLIYFQGNSAPDKSGLPSDRFSAERTGGSVSTLTIQRTQQEDSAVYLCASSPGTLETQYFGPGTRLLVL.

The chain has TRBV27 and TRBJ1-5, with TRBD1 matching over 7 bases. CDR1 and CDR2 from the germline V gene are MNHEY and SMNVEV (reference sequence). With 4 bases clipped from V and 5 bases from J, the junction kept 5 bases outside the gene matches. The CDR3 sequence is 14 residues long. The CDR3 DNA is TGTGCCAGCAGTTGGGCAGGGGGAGATCAGCCCCAGCATTTT. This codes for CASSWAGGDQPQHF.

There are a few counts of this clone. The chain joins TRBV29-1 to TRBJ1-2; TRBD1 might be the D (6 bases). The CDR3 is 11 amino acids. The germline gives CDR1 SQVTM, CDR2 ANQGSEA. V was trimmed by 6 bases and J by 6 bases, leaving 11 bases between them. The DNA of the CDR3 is TGCAGCGTGGGGGCGGAGGATGGCTACACCTTC. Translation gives CSVGAEDGYTF.

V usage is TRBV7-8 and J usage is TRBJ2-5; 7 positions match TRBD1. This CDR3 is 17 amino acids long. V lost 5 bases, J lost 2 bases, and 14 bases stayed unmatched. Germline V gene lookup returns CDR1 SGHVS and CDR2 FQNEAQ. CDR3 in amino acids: CASSLIRQGRGQETQYF. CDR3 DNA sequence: TGTGCCAGCAGCCTCATTCGACAGGGTCGGGGACAAGAGACCCAGTACTTC.

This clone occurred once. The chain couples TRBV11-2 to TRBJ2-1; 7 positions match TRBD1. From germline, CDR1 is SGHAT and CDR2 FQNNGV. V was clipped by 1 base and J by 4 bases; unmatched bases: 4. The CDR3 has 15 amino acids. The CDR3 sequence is CASSLAQGLYNEQFF. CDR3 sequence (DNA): TGTGCCAGCAGCTTAGCACAGGGGTTATACAATGAGCAGTTCTTC.

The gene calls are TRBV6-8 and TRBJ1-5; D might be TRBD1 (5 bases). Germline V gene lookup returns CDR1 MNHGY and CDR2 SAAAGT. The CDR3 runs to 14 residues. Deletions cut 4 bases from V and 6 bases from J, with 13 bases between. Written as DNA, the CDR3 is TGTGCCAGCAGTTGTCCAGGGCAGGGTCAGCCCCAGCATTTT. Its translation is CASSCPGQGQPQHF.

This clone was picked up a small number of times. CDR3: CASSIGTGRNQPQHF. The CDR3 bases are TGTGCCAGTAGTATAGGAACAGGGCGTAATCAGCCCCAGCATTTT. The V call is TRBV19, the J call TRBJ1-5; D is possibly TRBD1 (6 bases). The germline gives CDR1 LNHDA, CDR2 SQIVND (reference sequence). This CDR3 region has 15 residues. Trimming removed 1 base at V and 4 bases at J, with 11 bases between.

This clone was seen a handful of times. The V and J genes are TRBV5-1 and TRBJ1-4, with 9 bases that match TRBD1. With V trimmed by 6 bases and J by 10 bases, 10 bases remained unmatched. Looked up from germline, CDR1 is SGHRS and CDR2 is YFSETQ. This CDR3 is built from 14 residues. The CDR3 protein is CASNPRTGDGKLFF. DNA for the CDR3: TGCGCCAGCAACCCCCGGACAGGGGACGGAAAACTGTTTTTT.

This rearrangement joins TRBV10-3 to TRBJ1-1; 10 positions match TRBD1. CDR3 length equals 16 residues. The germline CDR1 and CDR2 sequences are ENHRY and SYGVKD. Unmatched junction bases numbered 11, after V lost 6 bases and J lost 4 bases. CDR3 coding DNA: TGTGCCATCAGAGGGACAGGGGTTTCTTTAGTCACTGAAGCTTTCTTT. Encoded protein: CAIRGTGVSLVTEAFF.

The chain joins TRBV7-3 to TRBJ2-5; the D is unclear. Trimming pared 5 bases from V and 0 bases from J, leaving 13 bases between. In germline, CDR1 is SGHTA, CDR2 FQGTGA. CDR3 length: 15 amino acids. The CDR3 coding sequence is TGTGCCAGCAGCCGCGGTGCGAGCAACCAAGAGACCCAGTACTTC. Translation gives CASSRGASNQETQYF.

CDR3 region: CAWSGVGLAGAIETQYF. The CDR3, as DNA: TGTGCCTGGAGTGGCGTGGGACTAGCGGGAGCTATCGAAACCCAGTACTTC. The chain joins TRBV30 to TRBJ2-5, with TRBD2 matching over 14 bases. This CDR3 is 17 amino acids long. Trimming took 1 base from V and 8 from J; bases not matched to a gene: 12. Per germline, CDR1 GTSNPN and CDR2 SVGIG (reference sequence).

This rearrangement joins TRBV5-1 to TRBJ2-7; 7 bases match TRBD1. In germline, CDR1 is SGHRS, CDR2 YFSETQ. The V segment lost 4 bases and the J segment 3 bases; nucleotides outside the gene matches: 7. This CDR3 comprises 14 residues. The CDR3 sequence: CASSVRQGHYEQYF. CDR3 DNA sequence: TGCGCCAGCAGCGTAAGACAGGGTCACTACGAGCAGTACTTC.

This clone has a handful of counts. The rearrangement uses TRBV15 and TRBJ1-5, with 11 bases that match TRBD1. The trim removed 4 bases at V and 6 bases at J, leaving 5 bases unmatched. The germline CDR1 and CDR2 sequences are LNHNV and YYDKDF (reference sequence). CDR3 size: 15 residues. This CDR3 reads CATSTGDRGSQPQHF. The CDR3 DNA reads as TGTGCCACCAGCACCGGGGACAGGGGGAGTCAGCCCCAGCATTTT.

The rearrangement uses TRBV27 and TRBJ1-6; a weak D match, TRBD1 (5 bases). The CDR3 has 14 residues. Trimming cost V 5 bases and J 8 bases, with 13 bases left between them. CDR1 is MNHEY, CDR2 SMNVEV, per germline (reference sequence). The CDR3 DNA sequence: TGTGCCAGCAGTACCGACGGGGGGGATTCACCCCTCCACTTT. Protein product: CASSTDGGDSPLHF.